The rows below give T cell receptor beta chains drawn from one sample of a study of blood T cells in healthy people across ages. TCRdb called the 5' RACE reads again in MiXCR, with one record for every CDR3 protein. The sample lists approximately 670,000 distinct CDR3 sequences, approximately 40% occurring once. The specimen was blood. Every receptor here comes from a man at least 80 years old in good health. The conserved cysteine and the conserved F or W are not part of the CDR3 here. The D gene is left open where the match is weak.

TRBV7-9	TRBJ2-7	-	ASSPRGGPPYEQY
TRBV4-3	TRBJ2-3	-	ASSQDLRGTGWTDTQY
TRBV5-1	-	TRBD1	ASSPRDRYYEQY
TRBV6-6	TRBJ1-1	TRBD1	ASRIRTGPSGTEAF
TRBV5-1	TRBJ1-2	TRBD1	ASSSGQYYGYT
TRBV7-2	TRBJ2-3	TRBD2	ASSSELAGGYTQY
TRBV7-2	TRBJ2-5	-	ASSSVVGEETQY
TRBV6-5	TRBJ2-1	TRBD1	ASSGTGRYNEQF
TRBV9	TRBJ2-1	TRBD1	ASSFRGQENYNEQF
TRBV7-2	TRBJ1-6	-	ASSLLDGQNSPLH
TRBV19	TRBJ1-5	-	ASSAGRGRGNNQPQH
TRBV20-1	TRBJ1-1	-	SARLPHRGGTEAF
TRBV7-9	TRBJ2-5	-	ASSPQAVEETQY
TRBV27	TRBJ1-2	-	ATRSFGGYT
TRBV20-1	TRBJ1-2	-	RARVRRQVGYT
TRBV7-6	TRBJ2-7	-	ASSSQEFGEQY
TRBV18	TRBJ2-5	-	ASSRVDSQETQY
TRBV20-1	TRBJ2-7	TRBD1	SAIRTGKGVSSYEQY
TRBV7-9	TRBJ1-1	-	ASSSLGVDTEAF
TRBV5-1	TRBJ2-7	-	ASSLVGGLLEQY
TRBV6-2/TRBV6-3	TRBJ1-2	-	ASSVNRETNYGYT
TRBV29-1	TRBJ2-5	-	SVEALGDEQY
TRBV20-1	TRBJ2-3	TRBD1	SANRDSGKGADTQY
TRBV7-9	TRBJ2-3	-	ASRFAGPDTQY
TRBV6-2/TRBV6-3	TRBJ2-5	TRBD2	ASSTGTSGSRDNEQY
TRBV6-6	TRBJ1-4	-	ASRSLGVSEKLF
TRBV18	TRBJ1-1	-	ASSRVGLNTEAF
TRBV6-2/TRBV6-3	TRBJ1-2	-	ASSGLHRAYGYT
TRBV29-1	TRBJ2-3	TRBD2	SVGVAGGSDTQY
TRBV2	TRBJ2-3	-	ASSETARRGTDTQY
TRBV5-1	TRBJ2-1	-	ASSLATPGPEQF
TRBV9	TRBJ2-1	TRBD1	ASSAETGGPFGGNEQF
TRBV6-2/TRBV6-3	TRBJ2-1	-	ASSYSNSGLPPRNEQF
TRBV7-2	TRBJ1-6	-	ASSEGTIDSPLH
TRBV20-1	TRBJ2-7	-	SARLFRAQFSYEQY
TRBV29-1	TRBJ2-7	-	SAQGPYEQY
TRBV7-3	TRBJ2-1	TRBD2	ASSRYVPGLAATSSYNEQF
TRBV4-3	TRBJ2-4	-	ASSQDGSRGLTAKNIQY
TRBV12-3/TRBV12-4	TRBJ2-1	TRBD1	ASSLDTGGQGQGEQF
TRBV5-1	TRBJ2-1	-	ASSLGPIPDNEQF
TRBV21-1	TRBJ1-1	-	ASSKAQGASGMNTEAF
TRBV12-3/TRBV12-4	TRBJ1-2	-	ASVFNRVRDGYT
TRBV7-8	TRBJ2-1	TRBD2	AGTSGGFGGEQF
TRBV6-1	TRBJ2-4	-	ASSADRTLQY
TRBV3-1	TRBJ2-2	TRBD1	ASSLRGHTGELF
TRBV6-1	TRBJ2-7	-	ASSMAGAEQY
TRBV12-3/TRBV12-4	TRBJ1-2	TRBD1	ASSLDRVAYGYT
TRBV7-2	TRBJ2-7	-	ASSFPESYEQY
TRBV7-8	TRBJ2-1	TRBD2	ASNLAGDYNEQF
TRBV6-2/TRBV6-3	TRBJ2-5	TRBD1	ASSYRGQGVDEQY